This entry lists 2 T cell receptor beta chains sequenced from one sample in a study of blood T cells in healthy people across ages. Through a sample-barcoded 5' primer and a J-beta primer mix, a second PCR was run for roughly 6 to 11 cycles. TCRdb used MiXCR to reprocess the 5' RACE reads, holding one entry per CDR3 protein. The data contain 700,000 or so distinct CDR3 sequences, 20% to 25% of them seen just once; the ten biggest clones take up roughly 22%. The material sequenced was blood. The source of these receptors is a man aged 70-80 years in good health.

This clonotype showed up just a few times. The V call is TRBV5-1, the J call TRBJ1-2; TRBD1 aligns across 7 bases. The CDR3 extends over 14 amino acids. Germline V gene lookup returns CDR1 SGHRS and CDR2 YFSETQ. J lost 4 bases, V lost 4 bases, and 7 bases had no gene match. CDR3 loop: CASSPGGETYGYTF. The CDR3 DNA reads TGCGCCAGCAGCCCAGGGGGGGAAACCTATGGCTACACCTTC.

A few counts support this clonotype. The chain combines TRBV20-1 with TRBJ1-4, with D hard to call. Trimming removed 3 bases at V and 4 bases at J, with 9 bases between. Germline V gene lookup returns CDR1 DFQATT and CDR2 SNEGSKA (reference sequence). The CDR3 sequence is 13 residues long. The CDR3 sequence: CSASSQVNEKLFF. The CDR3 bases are TGCAGTGCTAGTAGCCAGGTTAATGAAAAACTGTTTTTT.